This T cell receptor beta chain is drawn from a study of cytomegalovirus exposure and HLA in healthy donors. The germline V gene encodes CDR1 MNHEY and CDR2 SVGAGI. V gave up 6 bases and J gave up 8 bases; unmatched junction bases: 12. The length of the CDR3 is 15 residues. The PCR made use of 60 Vbeta and 13 Jbeta primers. Using immunoSEQ multiplex PCR, the repertoire was profiled, and TCRdb retains in-frame clones only, with some absent. The top ten clones hold 4% to 5.5% of a sample with approximately 94,000 clones, 76% of them seen once. This clonotype was obtained from a man aged 30 to 45 in good health and CMV-seropositive. The V and J genes are TRBV6-5 and TRBJ2-1; 8 positions agree with TRBD1. Sequencing input: PBMCs. CDR3 loop: CASSPGGTMVDEQFF. As DNA, the CDR3 is TGTGCCAGCAGCCCAGGGGGCACGATGGTCGATGAGCAGTTCTTC.